This T cell receptor (beta chain) is from a study of blood T cell repertoires in COVID-19 (dated by TCRdb to between 2020 and 2021). Study-level background: Collaborator samples came from the United States, Italy and Spain and covered acute and convalescent phases of COVID-19. The dataset comprised deeply sampled blood TCRbeta repertoires from subjects exposed to, actively infected with, or recovered from COVID-19. HLA class I and class II types, where available, came from metadata supplied by the sample provider rather than from assay-based typing. The material from the prospective study consisted of cDNA or gDNA derived from T cells, B-cell-depleted T cells, or PBMCs. Sample metadata almost always included a de-identified subject ID, COVID-19 status, age in years and sex. The repertoires were released in a freely available public database intended as a resource for research on the immune response to SARS-CoV-2. Samples came from the ongoing ImmuneRACE study (first 160 participants) plus 1,254 subjects from 6 global collaborators. The study at large found these results: How much clinical and demographic metadata was included differed by source and by participant, and the metadata was provided uncurated.

In Seattle, one collaborating source enrolled patients while the infection was active and tracked those patients longitudinally over the course of disease. Collaborating institutions collected whole blood in K2EDTA tubes following their own protocols. For TCRbeta analysis, collaborator samples were shipped as frozen whole blood, as isolated PBMCs, or as DNA extracted from either sample type. TCRbeta CDR3 regions were amplified from genomic DNA using the immunoSEQ Assay, a bias-controlled multiplex PCR. Regarding the original processing steps: Within the assay, amplification of reference gene primers was used to estimate how many nucleated cells each sample contained. Sequence reads were collapsed and filtered to measure the absolute abundance of every unique TCRbeta CDR3 rearrangement. For each sample, productive Simpson clonality was calculated as the square root of Simpson's diversity index over productive rearrangements. What TCRdb holds here is the immuneACCESS table cut down to in-frame rearrangements. Part of the clones is not present; checked against another copy, under half of the missing clones reflect an unresolved V gene, and the others are unexplained. Clone size and the V and J calls come from that table; the DNA yielded D and trimming. The sample records approximately 89,000 clones, about 77% of which are singletons. The top ten clones comprise roughly 6.3% of the sample.

This clone was detected only once. The antigen it binds to is not known. The sample holds no much larger clone one base away, and base qualities are not on file. Based on the germline V gene, the CDR1 and CDR2 sequences are SGHRS and YFSETQ. Between the V and J ends, shortened by 5 bases and 6 bases respectively, the junction contains 12 bases. Including the terminal cysteine and phenylalanine, the CDR3 comprises 13 residues. Solely the CDR3 DNA is kept, with 39 bases framed from the first base. The sequenced sample was peripheral blood. The source of this sequence is a man between 70 and 80 years old with COVID-19, enrolled during active disease. The rearranged segments are TRBV5-1 and TRBJ1-3, and the D gene may be TRBD1, 6 bases matching. The DNA reads as follows: TGCGCCAGCAGGAAGGACAGAGAAAACACCATATATTTT. Its coded protein is CASRKDRENTIYF.